This T cell receptor beta chain is from a study of monozygotic twins with inflammatory bowel disease. Study outcomes and limitations: The inverse Simpson measure of TCRbeta diversity was lower in IBD patients than in healthy co-twins.

Germline V gene data show CDR1 as GTSNPN and CDR2 as SVGIG (reference sequence). This CDR3 comprises 14 residues. Reanalyzing the 5' RACE reads, TCRdb keeps one entry per CDR3 protein, without DNA. In total, the table holds some 150,000 distinct CDR3 sequences. On this clonotype: Antigen: not known.

Material: blood. The chain recombines TRBV30 with TRBJ1-6; the TCRdb call, TRBD1, lacks DNA for checking. The receptor comes from a human donor with ulcerative colitis or Crohn's disease, or a healthy co-twin of an affected twin (not recorded which). The CDR3 region is CAWKGQFNNSPLHF.